This TCR beta chain comes out of a study of CD8 T cells in Susac syndrome. Reverse transcription of about 0.5 to 1 ug RNA used random hexamers. TCRdb re-derived calls from the immunoSEQ multiplex PCR reads in MiXCR, one entry per CDR3 protein. Altogether about 140,000 distinct CDR3 sequences are present, approximately 95% being singletons, with the ten largest covering over 0.065%. The CDR3 runs to 13 residues. The germline V gene has CDR1 SGHTA and CDR2 FQGTGA. With 9 bases removed from V and 2 bases from J, the gap between germline ends came to 13 bases. This clonotype has more than one count but fewer than ten.

The sequence derives from a human donor with Susac syndrome. The chain joins TRBV7-3 to TRBJ1-1; the D gene is possibly TRBD1 (6 bases). Sequenced sample: CD4+ T cells from PBMCs. CDR3 DNA: TGTGCCAGTTCTCAGGACAGTAACACTGAAGCTTTCTTT. This sequence encodes CASSQDSNTEAFF.